This record covers a single T cell receptor (beta chain). Its antigen is unknown. This entry comes from a study of early T cells in non-severe SARS-CoV-2 infection. For the study at large: Unsorted whole blood bulk RNA was sequenced, with unpaired chains.

Unique molecular identifiers (one per individual cDNA molecule) were attached. TCRdb reprocessed the 5' RACE reads via MiXCR and lists one record per CDR3 protein. The sample holds about 49,000 distinct CDR3 sequences, 10% to 15% seen once. Germline V gene sequence: CDR1 LGHNA, CDR2 YSLEER. The CDR3 runs to 15 residues. With 0 bases removed from V and 6 bases from J, the gap between germline ends came to 12 bases. Notes on the study in general: Missing private and CD4 specificities, VDJdb matching favored anti-spike CD8 responses.

The source of this sequence is an adult who was a healthcare worker with PCR-confirmed SARS-CoV-2 infection or an uninfected control (not recorded which). The chain employs TRBV4-3 and TRBJ2-1; D not certain. Sequencing was performed on whole blood, taken at baseline. The CDR3 DNA reads TGCGCCAGCAGCCAAGATAGGGCCTCCCGCAATGAGCAGTTCTTC. Residues: CASSQDRASRNEQFF.